This TCR beta chain stems from a study of T cell responses to AZD1222 COVID-19 vaccine. The germline V gene has CDR1 GTSNPN and CDR2 SVGIG (reference sequence). The CDR3 covers 18 residues. Trimming removed 0 bases from V and 0 bases from J; junction bases left unmatched: 11. Profiled with immunoSEQ multiplex PCR; TCRdb holds only in-frame clones, not every one. This table has over 150,000 clones, 80% to 95% appearing once. Sequencing used peripheral blood, obtained on day 0 of AZD1222 vaccination. The gene calls are TRBV30 and TRBJ1-1; 9 bases are a match to TRBD1. This sequence was found in an adult in good health. The CDR3 DNA reads as TGTGCCTGGAGTGTACGCGGACAGGGGATAATCTTGAACACTGAAGCTTTCTTT. Its translation is CAWSVRGQGIILNTEAFF.